The 23 T cell receptor beta chains presented below share a single source sample, sequenced in a study of blood T cells in healthy people across ages. Primed by a sample-barcoded 5' primer and a J-beta primer mix, a second PCR proceeded for about 7 to 11 cycles. TCRdb re-derived calls from the 5' RACE reads in MiXCR, one entry per CDR3 protein. The table records about 930,000 distinct CDR3 sequences, almost 30% of them present only once. These records were also assigned to another study, of T cells of mothers and their children.

The sample comprised blood. Source of these receptors: a woman in her 40s in good health.

A note on this clonotype: A much larger clone differs from this one at a single base, so this may be a read error. The chain is built from TRBV29-1 and TRBJ2-1; either TRBD1 or TRBD2 may supply D (6 bases each). V shed 7 bases and J shed 13 bases, with 23 bases lying between them. CDR1 and CDR2 (germline): SQVTM, ANQGSEA. The CDR3 loop spans 13 amino acids. CDR3 residues: CSALRGTQETQFF. CDR3 bases: TGCAGCGCCTTACGGGGGACACAAGAGACCCAGTTCTTC.

This clonotype was seen only a few times. The J gene is TRBJ2-1, the V gene TRBV20-1, with D hard to call. Trimming shortened V by 0 bases and J by 4 bases, and 7 bases separated the two germline ends. Germline V gene lookup returns CDR1 DFQATT and CDR2 SNEGSKA (reference sequence). The CDR3 is 13 amino acids. The CDR3 sequence is CSARDGNYNEQFF. The CDR3 nucleotides read TGCAGTGCTAGAGATGGAAATTACAATGAGCAGTTCTTC.

As to this clonotype: Just one base apart from a much larger clone, this may be a read error. Written as DNA, the CDR3 is TGCAGTGCTAGGGGGTCAGGCGGGACAACTTACAATGAGCAGTTCTTC. It encodes CSARGSGGTTYNEQFF. The gene calls are TRBV20-1 and TRBJ2-1; possibly TRBD1 or TRBD2 for D (6 bases each). V lost 3 bases and J 4 bases, leaving 19 bases between the germline ends. CDR1 and CDR2 from the germline V gene are DFQATT and SNEGSKA (reference sequence). CDR3 length: 16 amino acids.

This clonotype was observed a few times. The V gene is TRBV6-2 or TRBV6-3, the J gene TRBJ2-1; D gene uncertain. CDR3 size: 15 residues. The germline V and J ends were trimmed by 4 bases and 5 bases, with 15 bases remaining between them. Germline CDR1 is MNHEY and CDR2 is SVGEGT. Here the CDR3 reads CASSSLLIWDNEQFF. For the CDR3, the DNA is TGTGCCAGCAGTTCCCTACTAATCTGGGACAATGAGCAGTTCTTC.

This clonotype was seen more than once but under ten times. The chain has TRBV7-2 and TRBJ1-5; D gene unclear. Trimming took 0 bases from V and 0 from J, leaving 6 bases between them. This CDR3 comprises 15 residues. Germline CDR1 and CDR2: SGHTA and FQGNSA. The CDR3 here is CASSLAVGSNQPQHF. In DNA, the CDR3 is TGTGCCAGCAGCTTAGCCGTAGGTAGCAATCAGCCCCAGCATTTT.

The V gene is TRBV9, the J gene TRBJ1-1; tentatively, D is TRBD1 (6 bases). V shed 4 bases and J shed 1 base, with 14 bases lying between them. Looked up from germline, CDR1 is SGDLS and CDR2 is YYNGEE. This CDR3 comprises 15 residues. The CDR3 here is CASSSRGWGNTEAFF. DNA of the CDR3: TGTGCCAGCAGCTCCAGGGGTTGGGGGAACACTGAAGCTTTCTTT.

The rearrangement joins TRBV20-1 to TRBJ1-2; D unresolved. Trimming shortened V by 3 bases and J by 10 bases, and 9 bases separated the two germline ends. This CDR3 comprises 10 residues. Germline V CDR1 and CDR2: DFQATT, SNEGSKA (reference sequence). CDR3 sequence: CSARGRSYTF. The DNA for the CDR3 is TGCAGTGCTAGGGGCAGGTCCTACACCTTC.

The chain links TRBV28 to TRBJ2-1; no clear D. The V gene's germline CDR1 is MDHEN and CDR2 SYDVKM. V shed 3 bases and J shed 0 bases, with 9 bases lying between them. The CDR3 contains 15 residues. Written as DNA, the CDR3 is TGTGCCAGCAGTTTCGAGGTAACCTCCTACAATGAGCAGTTCTTC. It yields the protein CASSFEVTSYNEQFF.

This clonotype was seen only a few times. The chain is built from TRBV18 and TRBJ2-5; D not resolved. The V gene lost 6 bases and the J gene lost 2 bases, with 13 bases spanning the gap. In germline, CDR1 is KGHSH, CDR2 LQKENI. This CDR3 contains 14 residues. The CDR3 nucleotides read TGTGCCAGCTCTCCTGGACGAAGTCAAGAGACCCAGTACTTC. Its translation is CASSPGRSQETQYF.

This clonotype was observed at least ten times. The chain links TRBV3-1 to TRBJ1-6; the D is unclear. Germline-derived CDR1 and CDR2 are LGHDT and YNNKEL (reference sequence). CDR3 length equals 14 residues. V was clipped by 0 bases and J by 8 bases, with 8 bases between them. The CDR3 DNA is TGTGCCAGCAGCCAAGATGGGAGGTATTCACCCCTCCACTTT. It is translated as CASSQDGRYSPLHF.

This sequence joins TRBV6-2 or TRBV6-3 and TRBJ1-2; tentatively, D is TRBD1 (5 bases). CDR3 length equals 17 residues. V lost 1 base, J lost 3 bases, and 18 bases lay in between. Germline-derived CDR1 and CDR2 are MNHEY and SVGEGT. This CDR3 is CASSYFPSGQGDYGYTF. The CDR3 DNA sequence: TGTGCCAGCAGTTACTTCCCCTCTGGGCAGGGAGACTATGGCTACACCTTC.

J is TRBJ2-7 and V is TRBV5-1, with D perhaps TRBD1 (6 bases). Germline V gene data show CDR1 as SGHRS and CDR2 as YFSETQ. Trimming took 3 bases from V and 5 from J, leaving 18 bases between them. The CDR3 extends over 15 amino acids. As DNA, the CDR3 is TGCGCCAGCAGCTCGGACAGTCTAAAGTTTGACGAGCAGTACTTC. Its protein product is CASSSDSLKFDEQYF.

This clonotype was counted at least ten times. The CDR3 region is CSASGGPYNEQFF. The CDR3 DNA sequence: TGCAGTGCTAGCGGGGGGCCATACAATGAGCAGTTCTTC. The gene calls are TRBV20-1 and TRBJ2-1; D is possibly TRBD2 (7 bases). Germline-derived CDR1 and CDR2 are DFQATT and SNEGSKA (reference sequence). Trimming left V 3 bases short and J 4 bases short, with 10 bases between. The CDR3 contains 13 residues.

This clonotype was counted only a few times. The rearrangement links TRBV7-2 to TRBJ1-2; TRBD1 matches 8 bases. The junction had 7 bases not matched to a gene; V was cut back by 5 bases and J by 5 bases. Germline CDR1 and CDR2: SGHTA and FQGNSA. There are 14 residues in the CDR3. Here the CDR3 reads CASSRLGQGYGYTF. The DNA of the CDR3 is TGTGCCAGCAGCCGACTCGGACAGGGTTATGGCTACACCTTC.

The chain couples TRBV24-1 to TRBJ2-1; TRBD2 matches 10 bases. J gave up 4 bases and V 4 bases, and 6 bases lay outside the gene matches. The CDR3 loop spans 16 amino acids. CDR1 and CDR2 from the germline V gene are KGHDR and SFDVKD. In nucleotides, the CDR3 is TGTGCCACCAGTGACAAACTAGCGGGGTCTTACAATGAGCAGTTCTTC. Its translation is CATSDKLAGSYNEQFF.

The table lists this clonotype with many counts. The chain links TRBV3-1 to TRBJ2-7; 8 nucleotides align to TRBD1. Germline CDR1 is LGHDT and CDR2 is YNNKEL (reference sequence). The CDR3 totals 15 residues. Germline trimming cut 4 bases from V and 0 bases from J; bases unmatched to any gene: 5. The CDR3 spells CASSLGDRGSYEQYF. The CDR3 region has the DNA TGTGCCAGCAGCCTCGGCGACAGGGGCTCCTACGAGCAGTACTTC.

CDR3 in amino acids: CASSLSSLKQFF. As DNA, the CDR3 is TGTGCCAGCAGCTTATCTTCCCTAAAGCAGTTCTTC. The rearrangement joins TRBV7-9 to TRBJ2-1; no reliable D call. Germline-derived CDR1 and CDR2 are SEHNR and FQNEAQ (reference sequence). The CDR3 runs 12 residues. Trimming removed 2 bases at V and 11 bases at J, with 10 bases between.

The CDR3 sequence: CSAPMRVGGNQPQHF. In DNA, the CDR3 is TGCAGTGCTCCTATGAGGGTAGGAGGAAATCAGCCCCAGCATTTT. This chain connects TRBV20-1 to TRBJ1-5; D not resolved. Germline CDR1 is DFQATT and CDR2 is SNEGSKA (reference sequence). This CDR3 is 15 amino acids long. Trimming shortened V by 5 bases and J by 4 bases, and 18 bases separated the two germline ends.

In its sample, this clonotype was seen a few times. The J gene is TRBJ2-3, the V gene TRBV5-1, with 9 bases identical to TRBD1. This CDR3 spans 15 amino acids. The V segment lost 9 bases and the J segment 0 bases; nucleotides outside the gene matches: 8. Germline loops: CDR1 SGHRS, CDR2 YFSETQ. CDR3 DNA sequence: TGCGCCACCCACCGGGGGACAGGGAGCACAGATACGCAGTATTTT. Encoded protein: CATHRGTGSTDTQYF. Based on the CDR3 plus reference TRBV5-1 and TRBJ2-3, the full variable domain is KAGVTQTPRYLIKTRGQQVTLSCSPISGHRSVSWYQQTPGQGLQFLFEYFSETQRNKGNFPGRFSGRQFSNSRSEMNVSTLELGDSALYLCATHRGTGSTDTQYFGPGTRLTVL.

This clonotype was counted many times. V usage is TRBV5-1 and J usage is TRBJ1-2; 8 nucleotides agree with TRBD1. The CDR3 consists of 12 residues. The germline V gene has CDR1 SGHRS and CDR2 YFSETQ. The trim removed 7 bases at V and 2 bases at J, leaving 1 base unmatched. Here the CDR3 DNA reads TGCGCCAGCGGGACAGGCAACTATGGCTACACCTTC. Translated: CASGTGNYGYTF.

This rearrangement joins TRBV7-2 to TRBJ2-1, with 7 bases aligning to TRBD1. Losses at the gene ends were 5 bases for V and 8 bases for J; bases not matched to a gene: 6. The CDR3 covers 13 residues. Germline V gene sequence: CDR1 SGHTA, CDR2 FQGNSA. CDR3 sequence: CASSAYRGHEQFF. In nucleotides, the CDR3 is TGTGCCAGCAGCGCCTACAGGGGCCATGAGCAGTTCTTC. The whole variable domain, filled in from reference TRBV7-2 and TRBJ2-1, reads GAGVSQSPSNKVTEKGKDVELRCDPISGHTALYWYRQSLGQGLEFLIYFQGNSAPDKSGLPSDRFSAERTGGSVSTLTIQRTQQEDSAVYLCASSAYRGHEQFFGPGTRLTVL.

This clonotype was seen only once. The rearrangement links TRBV7-2 to TRBJ1-2; D is uncertain. Trimming removed 1 base at V and 5 bases at J, with 17 bases between. In germline, CDR1 is SGHTA, CDR2 FQGNSA. This CDR3 has 16 residues. The CDR3 region is CASSLEVSGAYYGYTF. The DNA of the CDR3 is TGTGCCAGCAGCTTAGAAGTTTCAGGCGCGTATTATGGCTACACCTTC.

This clonotype came up a few times. The rearrangement uses TRBV28 and TRBJ2-5; D unresolved. CDR1 and CDR2 (germline): MDHEN, SYDVKM. Trimming removed 3 bases from V and 1 base from J, with 9 bases in between. The CDR3 contains 14 residues. CDR3 in amino acids: CASSFNAPQETQYF. The CDR3 region has the DNA TGTGCCAGCAGTTTCAATGCACCCCAAGAGACCCAGTACTTC.